This TCR beta chain originates from a study of long-term antiretroviral therapy in people with HIV. Study results and caveats: Blood specimens, gathered between the mid-2000s and the late 2010s, were possibly obtained under older ART regimens. For ART adherence, viral resistance and therapy changes, no data were available.

On this clone: Its antigen is not identified.

This was the immunoSEQ v3.0 assay at survey level. Profiling relied on immunoSEQ multiplex PCR, and the TCRdb table lists in-frame clones only, not all of them. Of more than 7,000 clones in the sample, over 60% were seen once. This CDR3 has 17 residues. J was trimmed by 2 bases and V by 4 bases; bases with no gene match: 5. Germline V gives CDR1 ENHRY, CDR2 SYGVKD. The TCR sequence derives from a man between 35 and 55 years old with HIV. The V call is TRBV10-3, the J call TRBJ2-7; 16 positions match TRBD2. The sequencing here drew on unsorted PBMCs, taken 0.9 years before starting antiretroviral therapy. The CDR3 bases are TGTGCCATCAGTGCGGGACTAGCGGGGGGGAGCACCTACGAGCAGTACTTC. Its protein product is CAISAGLAGGSTYEQYF.